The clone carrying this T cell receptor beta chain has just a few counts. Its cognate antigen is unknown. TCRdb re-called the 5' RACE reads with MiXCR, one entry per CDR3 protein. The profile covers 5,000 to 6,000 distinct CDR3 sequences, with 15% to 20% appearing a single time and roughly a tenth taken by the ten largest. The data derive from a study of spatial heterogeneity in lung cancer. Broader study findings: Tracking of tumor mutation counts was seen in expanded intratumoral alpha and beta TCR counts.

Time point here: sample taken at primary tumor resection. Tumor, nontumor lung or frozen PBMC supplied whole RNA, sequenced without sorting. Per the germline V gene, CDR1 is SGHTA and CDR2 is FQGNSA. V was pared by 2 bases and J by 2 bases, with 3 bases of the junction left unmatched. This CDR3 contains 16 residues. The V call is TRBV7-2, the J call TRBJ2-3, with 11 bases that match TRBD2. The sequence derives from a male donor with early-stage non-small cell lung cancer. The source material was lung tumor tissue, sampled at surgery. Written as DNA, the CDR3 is TGTGCCAGCAGCTTAACTAGCGGGGGAATCACAGATACGCAGTATTTT. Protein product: CASSLTSGGITDTQYF.